This TCR beta chain was captured by sequencing in a study of blood T cell repertoires in COVID-19. As for the study in general: Specimens from acute and convalescent COVID-19 originated in the United States, Italy and Spain. From T cells, B-cell-depleted T cells, or PBMCs came the material, which was cDNA or gDNA.

The CDR3 has 16 residues. V lost 3 bases and J lost 9; bases outside the gene matches: 10. Looked up from germline, CDR1 is LNHDA and CDR2 is SQIVND (reference sequence). In the original processing: Reference gene primers were amplified, and this amplification served to estimate nucleated cell counts. Only in-frame clones appear in the TCRdb table, and some are missing; sequencing was by immunoSEQ multiplex PCR. That table supplies the V and J calls and clone size; D and trimming were determined from the DNA. The sample contains about 250,000 clones, around 90% of which appear only once. The V call is TRBV19, the J call TRBJ2-1; 11 positions agree with TRBD2. The source of this sequence is a woman between 40 and 50 years old who had recovered from COVID-19. Sequencing was carried out using peripheral blood. The CDR3 reads CASSIRVLAGGGEQFF. The CDR3 region has the DNA TGTGCCAGTAGTATTCGGGTGCTAGCGGGAGGCGGTGAGCAGTTCTTC.